The T cell receptor (beta chain) under discussion was sequenced for a study of shared clonotypes between healthy human individuals. The repertoire was sequenced with immunoSEQ multiplex PCR; TCRdb's copy has only in-frame clones and lacks some. The sample has millions of clones; about 92% are singletons. Positively selected for CCR7, the CD45RO-negative cells used as naive CD8 cells excluded terminally differentiated effector memory CD45RA+ cells. CDR3 size: 14 residues. V lost 0 bases and J 0 bases, leaving 7 bases between the germline ends. CDR1 is SGHDT and CDR2 is YYEEEE in the germline V gene. On this clone itself: Other DNA sequences of this sample code for an identical CDR3.

The chain combines TRBV5-6 with TRBJ2-7; D is unresolved. The clonotype originates from a man aged 18 to 35 in good health. Some clones in this sample may be carry-over from other donors' samples. Sequences were obtained from naive CD8+ T cells from PBMCs. Here the CDR3 reads CASSLGTSSYEQYF. The DNA for the CDR3 is TGTGCCAGCAGCTTGGGTACGAGCTCCTACGAGCAGTACTTC.